The 10 T cell receptor beta chains listed next were all sequenced from one sample in a study of T cell changes during pregnancy in multiple sclerosis. Measured with immunoSEQ multiplex PCR; TCRdb has only the in-frame clones, and not every one. The data show over 40,000 clones, over 90% seen once. Sequencing was performed on peripheral blood, taken in the third trimester of pregnancy. Receptor source: a female donor with multiple sclerosis, enrolled in a pregnancy study.

The J gene is TRBJ1-2, the V gene TRBV5-4; D ambiguous. This CDR3 has 16 residues. Germline V gene data show CDR1 as SGHNT and CDR2 as YYREEE (reference sequence). Trimming took off 4 bases at V and 1 base at J, with 17 bases between the two ends. Written as DNA, the CDR3 is TGTGCCAGCAGCCAGTCGGGGAGCCTATATAACTATGGCTACACCTTC. Protein: CASSQSGSLYNYGYTF.

V usage is TRBV25-1 and J usage is TRBJ2-4; TRBD2 might be the D (6 bases). Germline V gene lookup returns CDR1 MGHDK and CDR2 SYGVNS. The V and J ends lost 1 base and 0 bases respectively, with 10 bases between them. This CDR3 is built from 16 residues. CDR3 in DNA: TGTGCCAGCAGTGAATCTAACGGGAGAGCCAAAAACATTCAGTACTTC. Protein: CASSESNGRAKNIQYF.

The chain combines TRBV6-6 with TRBJ2-7, with a tentative D call TRBD1 (7 bases). CDR1 is MNHNY and CDR2 is SVGAGI in the germline V gene (reference sequence). CDR3 size: 13 residues. The V gene lost 8 bases and the J gene lost 2 bases, with 13 bases spanning the gap. The CDR3 is CASGGDRAYEQYF. CDR3 sequence (DNA): TGTGCCAGCGGAGGGGACAGAGCCTACGAGCAGTACTTC.

The rearrangement uses TRBV30 and TRBJ2-2, with D unresolved. CDR3 length: 15 residues. Germline lookup yields CDR1 GTSNPN and CDR2 SVGIG (reference sequence). Trimming removed 0 bases at V and 1 base at J, with 9 bases between. CDR3 in amino acids: CAWSVKHRNTGELFF. The CDR3 DNA reads as TGTGCCTGGAGTGTAAAGCATAGGAACACCGGGGAGCTGTTTTTT.

This clone was seen only once. The chain recombines TRBV9 with TRBJ2-1; 10 nucleotides agree with TRBD1. The junction had 3 bases not matched to a gene; V was cut back by 2 bases and J by 7 bases. CDR1 and CDR2 from the germline V gene are SGDLS and YYNGEE. This CDR3 spans 14 amino acids. CDR3 region: CASSVPGQGNEQFF. For the CDR3, the DNA is TGTGCCAGCAGCGTCCCGGGACAGGGGAATGAGCAGTTCTTC.

Here the CDR3 reads CASSVADTQYF. The CDR3 DNA sequence: TGCGCCAGCAGTGTAGCAGATACGCAGTATTTT. The V call is TRBV10-2, the J call TRBJ2-3; D is ambiguous. With 4 bases removed from V and 4 bases from J, the gap between germline ends came to 3 bases. This CDR3 is built from 11 residues. The germline CDR1 and CDR2 sequences are WSHSY and SAAADI.

The V and J genes are TRBV7-9 and TRBJ2-1, with TRBD2 identical over 15 bases. The CDR3 has 17 amino acids. Germline lookup yields CDR1 SEHNR and CDR2 FQNEAQ (reference sequence). With V trimmed by 5 bases and J by 7 bases, 9 bases remained unmatched. The CDR3 sequence is CASSPRPGLAGGNEQFF. CDR3 bases: TGTGCCAGCAGCCCCCGTCCGGGACTAGCGGGAGGAAATGAGCAGTTCTTC.

This rearrangement joins TRBV6-5 to TRBJ2-1, with 9 positions matching TRBD2. The CDR3 is 13 residues long. Trimming took 7 bases from V and 10 from J; bases not matched to a gene: 8. From germline, CDR1 is MNHEY and CDR2 SVGAGI. The CDR3 region has the DNA TGTGCCAGCACCCCCTGGGCGGGAGGGGAGCAGTTCTTC. The encoded protein is CASTPWAGGEQFF.

The V and J genes are TRBV7-9 and TRBJ2-2; possible D gene TRBD2, 6 bases. Trimming shortened V by 4 bases and J by 0 bases, and 9 bases separated the two germline ends. Germline lookup yields CDR1 SEHNR and CDR2 FQNEAQ (reference sequence). The CDR3 has 15 residues. The CDR3 coding sequence is TGTGCCAGCAGCTCCGGGACTTCGAACACCGGGGAGCTGTTTTTT. Translated: CASSSGTSNTGELFF.

The rearrangement joins TRBV7-9 to TRBJ2-7, with 12 bases identical to TRBD2. Germline trimming cut 4 bases from V and 4 bases from J; bases unmatched to any gene: 2. The CDR3 is made up of 14 amino acids. Germline V gives CDR1 SEHNR, CDR2 FQNEAQ (reference sequence). This CDR3 reads CASSSSGRGYEQYF. The CDR3 nucleotides read TGTGCCAGCAGCTCTAGCGGGAGGGGGTACGAGCAGTACTTC. The whole variable domain, filled in from reference TRBV7-9 and TRBJ2-7, reads DTGVSQNPRHKITKRGQNVTFRCDPISEHNRLYWYRQTLGQGPEFLTYFQNEAQLEKSRLLSDRFSAERPKGSFSTLEIQRTEQGDSAMYLCASSSSGRGYEQYFGPGTRLTVT.